This TCR beta chain is from a study of cytomegalovirus exposure and HLA in healthy donors. Germline lookup yields CDR1 LNHDA and CDR2 SQIVND (reference sequence). There are 15 residues in the CDR3. V was clipped by 4 bases and J by 5 bases, with 15 bases between them. The study ran its PCR with 60 Vbeta and 13 Jbeta primers. This table comes from immunoSEQ multiplex PCR, and its TCRdb copy is limited to in-frame clones, with some not included. The sample lists roughly 120,000 clones, 73% occurring once. A few counts support this clone. V usage is TRBV19 and J usage is TRBJ1-3; unclear D gene. The sequenced sample was PBMCs. The TCR comes from a woman aged 35 to 49 in good health and CMV-seronegative. The CDR3: CASSTPQGARNTIYF. The DNA for the CDR3 is TGTGCCAGTAGTACGCCGCAAGGAGCCAGAAACACCATATATTTT.